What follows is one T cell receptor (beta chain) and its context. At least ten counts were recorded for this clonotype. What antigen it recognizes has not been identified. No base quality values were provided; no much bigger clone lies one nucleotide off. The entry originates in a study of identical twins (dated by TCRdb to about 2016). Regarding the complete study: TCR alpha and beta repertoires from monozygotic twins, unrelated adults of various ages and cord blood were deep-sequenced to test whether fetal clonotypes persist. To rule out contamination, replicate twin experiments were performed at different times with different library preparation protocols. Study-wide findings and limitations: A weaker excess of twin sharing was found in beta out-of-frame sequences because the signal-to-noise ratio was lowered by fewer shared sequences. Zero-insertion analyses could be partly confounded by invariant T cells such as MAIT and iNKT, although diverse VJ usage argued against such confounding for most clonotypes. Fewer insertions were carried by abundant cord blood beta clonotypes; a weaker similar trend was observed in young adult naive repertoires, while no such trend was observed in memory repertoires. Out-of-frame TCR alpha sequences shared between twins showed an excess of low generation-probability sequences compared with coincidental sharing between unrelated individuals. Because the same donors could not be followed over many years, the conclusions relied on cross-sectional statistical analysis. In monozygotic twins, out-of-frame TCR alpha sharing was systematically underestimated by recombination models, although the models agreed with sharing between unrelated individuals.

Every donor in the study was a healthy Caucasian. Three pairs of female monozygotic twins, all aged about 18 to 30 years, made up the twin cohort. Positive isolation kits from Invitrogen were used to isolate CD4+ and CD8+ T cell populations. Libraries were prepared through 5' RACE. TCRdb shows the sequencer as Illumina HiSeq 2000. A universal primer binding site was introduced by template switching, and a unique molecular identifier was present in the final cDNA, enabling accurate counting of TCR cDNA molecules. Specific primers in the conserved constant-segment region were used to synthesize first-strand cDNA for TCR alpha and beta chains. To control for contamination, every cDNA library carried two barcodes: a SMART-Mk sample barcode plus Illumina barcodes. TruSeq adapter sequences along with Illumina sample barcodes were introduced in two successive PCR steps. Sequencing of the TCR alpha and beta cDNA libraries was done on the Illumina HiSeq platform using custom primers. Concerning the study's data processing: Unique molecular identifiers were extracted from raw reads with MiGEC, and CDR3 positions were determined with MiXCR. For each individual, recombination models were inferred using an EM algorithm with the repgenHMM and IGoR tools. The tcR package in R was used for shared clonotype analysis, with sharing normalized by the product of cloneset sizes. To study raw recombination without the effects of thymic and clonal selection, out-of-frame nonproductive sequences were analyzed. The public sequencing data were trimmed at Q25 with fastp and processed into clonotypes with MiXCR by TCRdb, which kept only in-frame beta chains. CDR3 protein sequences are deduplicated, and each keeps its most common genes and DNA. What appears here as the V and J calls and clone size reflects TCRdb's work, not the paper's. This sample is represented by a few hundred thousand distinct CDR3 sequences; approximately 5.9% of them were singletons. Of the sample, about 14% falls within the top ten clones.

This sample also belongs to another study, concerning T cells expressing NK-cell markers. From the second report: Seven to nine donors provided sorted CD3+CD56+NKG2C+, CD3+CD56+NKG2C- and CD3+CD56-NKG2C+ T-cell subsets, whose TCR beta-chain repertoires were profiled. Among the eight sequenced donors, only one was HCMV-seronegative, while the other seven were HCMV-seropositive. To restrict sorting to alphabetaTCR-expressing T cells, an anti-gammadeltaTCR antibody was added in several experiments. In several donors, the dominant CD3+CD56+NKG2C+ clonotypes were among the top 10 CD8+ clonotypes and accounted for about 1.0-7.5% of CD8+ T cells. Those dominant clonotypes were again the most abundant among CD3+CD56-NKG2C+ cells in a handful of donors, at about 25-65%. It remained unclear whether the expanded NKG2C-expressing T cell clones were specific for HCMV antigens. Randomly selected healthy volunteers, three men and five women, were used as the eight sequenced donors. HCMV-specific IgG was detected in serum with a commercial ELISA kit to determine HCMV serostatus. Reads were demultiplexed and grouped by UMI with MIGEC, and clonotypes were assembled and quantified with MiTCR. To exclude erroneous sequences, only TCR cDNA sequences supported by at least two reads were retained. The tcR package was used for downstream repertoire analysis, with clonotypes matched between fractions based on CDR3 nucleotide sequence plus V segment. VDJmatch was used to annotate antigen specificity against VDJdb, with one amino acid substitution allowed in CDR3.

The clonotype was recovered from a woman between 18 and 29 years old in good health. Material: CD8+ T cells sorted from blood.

The CDR3 here reads CASSLGSDQPQHF. The sequenced DNA is TGTGCCAGCAGCTTGGGGTCCGATCAGCCCCAGCATTTT. The chain was built from TRBV7-9 and TRBJ1-5; the D gene cannot be resolved reliably. For CDR1 and CDR2, the germline V gene (reference sequence) lists SEHNR and FQNEAQ. Trimming at the junction amounts to 3 bases on V and 5 bases on J, and the germline ends lie 8 bases apart. Measured from the cysteine to the phenylalanine, the CDR3 is 13 residues long. Just the 39-base CDR3 DNA is kept, in frame starting at base 1.